This T cell receptor (beta chain) stems from a study of CD8 T cell repertoires and HIV-1 epitope variants. Germline V gene lookup returns CDR1 SGHTA and CDR2 FQGNSA. With 1 base clipped from V and 5 bases from J, the junction kept 7 bases outside the gene matches. The CDR3 contains 16 residues. With respect to this clone: The antigen remains undetermined.

TCRdb's copy holds only in-frame clones and misses some; the assay was immunoSEQ multiplex PCR. The repertoire includes several thousand clones, 60% to 70% of them detected once, and 40% to 45% sits in the top ten. The TCR was taken from a male donor with HIV. This chain uses TRBV7-2 with TRBJ2-7; 11 bases match TRBD1. Input material: cultured CD8+ T cells derived from PBMCs. The CDR3 DNA is TGTGCCAGCAGCTTAGGGGGACAGGGGGTTTTCGACGAGCAGTACTTC. This translates into CASSLGGQGVFDEQYF.